The T cell receptor beta chain under discussion was sequenced for a study of blood T cell repertoires in COVID-19. Across the whole study: Sources were T cells, B-cell-depleted T cells, or PBMCs; the material itself was cDNA or gDNA.

The repertoire was sequenced with immunoSEQ multiplex PCR; TCRdb's copy has only in-frame clones and lacks some. This sample has 130,000 to 150,000 clones, with more than 75% found just once. The germline gives CDR1 LNHNV, CDR2 YYDKDF (reference sequence). The CDR3 is 14 amino acids. Deletions cut 0 bases from V and 3 bases from J, with 5 bases between. This clone was picked up one time. Sequencing was performed on peripheral blood. This TCR was recovered from a woman between 50 and 59 years old with active or convalescent COVID-19. The rearrangement joins TRBV15 to TRBJ2-2, with D uncertain. The CDR3, as DNA: TGTGCCACCAGCAGAGATAGTCACACCGGGGAGCTGTTTTTT. Translated: CATSRDSHTGELFF.